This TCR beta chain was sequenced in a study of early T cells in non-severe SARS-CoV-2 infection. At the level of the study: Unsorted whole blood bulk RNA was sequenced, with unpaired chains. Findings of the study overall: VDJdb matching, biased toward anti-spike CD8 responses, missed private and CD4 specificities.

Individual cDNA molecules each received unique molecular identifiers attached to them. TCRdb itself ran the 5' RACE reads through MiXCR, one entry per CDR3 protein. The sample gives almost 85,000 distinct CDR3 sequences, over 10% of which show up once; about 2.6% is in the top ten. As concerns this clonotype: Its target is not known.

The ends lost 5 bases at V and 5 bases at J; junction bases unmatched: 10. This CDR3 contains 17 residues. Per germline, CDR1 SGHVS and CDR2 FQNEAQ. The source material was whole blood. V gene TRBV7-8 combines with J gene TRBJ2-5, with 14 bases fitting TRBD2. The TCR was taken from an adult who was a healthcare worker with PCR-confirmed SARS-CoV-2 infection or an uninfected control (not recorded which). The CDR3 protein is CASSLGTSGGAGETQYF. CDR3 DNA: TGTGCCAGCAGCCTTGGGACTAGCGGGGGCGCCGGGGAGACCCAGTACTTC.